This TCR beta chain was obtained from a study of TIL therapy for anti-PD-1-resistant metastatic lung cancer. Study-level background: Tumors were harvested before any PD-1/PD-L1 blockade. Patients had a median age of approximately 56 years (range about 35-80). Study outcomes and limitations: The cohort had more treatment-naive, never-smoker and oncogene-addicted patients than typical.

Time point specified: pre-treatment sample, taken before nivolumab and TIL therapy. Germline CDR1 is MDHEN and CDR2 is SYDVKM. This CDR3 has 14 residues. Trimming took off 4 bases at V and 1 base at J, with 8 bases between the two ends. This was the immunoSEQ v3 assay. Profiling relied on immunoSEQ multiplex PCR, and the TCRdb table lists in-frame clones only, not all of them. The sample consists of about 55,000 clones, around four fifths of them appearing once. With regard to this clone: Antigen: not known.

The TCR originated in a person between 25 and 79 years old with non-small cell lung cancer. The rearrangement uses TRBV28 and TRBJ2-1; the D gene is possibly TRBD1 (5 bases). The sequences come from blood, collected at baseline. For the CDR3, the DNA is TGTGCCAGCAGTTGGGGCTCGTCCTACAATGAGCAGTTCTTC. Translating gives CASSWGSSYNEQFF. The whole variable domain, filled in from reference TRBV28 and TRBJ2-1, reads DVKVTQSSRYLVKRTGEKVFLECVQDMDHENMFWYRQDPGLGLRLIYFSYDVKMKEKGDIPEGYSVSREKKERFSLILESASTNQTSMYLCASSWGSSYNEQFFGPGTRLTVL.